Listed below are T cell receptor beta chains from one sample, sequenced in a study of T cells in Graves' hyperthyroidism and ophthalmopathy. From the multiplex PCR reads, TCRdb called clonotypes with MiXCR, one entry per CDR3 protein. The sample holds over 150,000 distinct CDR3 sequences, over 15% seen once. Sequenced input: blood. The receptors originated from a woman between 50 and 59 years old with Graves' hyperthyroidism. Each CDR3 is given with its conserved first and last residue. A D gene is named only where the DNA matches it firmly. Clone size is not always given. Where it is, it says once, few, many or a class for expanded clones.

V gene	D gene	J gene	clone size	CDR3 protein	CDR3 DNA
TRBV15	NA	TRBJ1-1	many	CATSRDWTAMNTEAFF	TGTGCCACCAGCAGAGACTGGACAGCTATGAACACTGAAGCTTTCTTT
TRBV2	TRBD1	TRBJ1-2	many	CASSVTGTYGYTF	TGTGCCAGCAGTGTGACAGGGACCTATGGCTACACCTTC
TRBV20-1	NA	TRBJ2-7	once	CSHRHGHEQYF	TGCAGCCATCGCCATGGCCACGAGCAGTACTTC
TRBV18	TRBD2	TRBJ2-2	NA	CASSPGRRGFTGELFF	TGTGCCAGCTCACCGGGACGGCGGGGGTTCACCGGGGAGCTGTTTTTT
TRBV25-1	NA	TRBJ1-4	many	CASSGYNRAEKLFF	TGTGCCAGCAGTGGCTATAACAGGGCTGAAAAACTGTTTTTT
TRBV7-9	NA	TRBJ2-3	NA	CASSDTCGARTDTQYF	TGTGCCAGCAGCGATACTTGCGGGGCCAGAACAGATACGCAGTATTTT
TRBV10-3	NA	TRBJ1-1	many	CAISRDTGEPAAFF	TGTGCCATCAGTAGGGACACCGGGGAGCCTGCAGCTTTCTTT
TRBV7-9	TRBD1	TRBJ2-1	many	CASSSRTGNEQFF	TGTGCCAGCAGTTCCAGGACAGGGAATGAGCAGTTCTTC
TRBV5-5	NA	TRBJ1-4	many	CASSSLTGGGEKLFF	TGTGCCAGCAGCTCTTTAACAGGAGGTGGGGAAAAACTGTTTTTT
TRBV29-1	NA	TRBJ2-1	many	CSVESPTLGVNEQFF	TGCAGCGTTGAATCCCCCACCCTCGGCGTCAATGAGCAGTTCTTC
TRBV9	NA	TRBJ2-2	few	CASSEFIANTGELFF	TGTGCCAGCAGCGAGTTCATAGCGAACACCGGGGAGCTGTTTTTT
TRBV28	TRBD1	TRBJ1-5	NA	CASSSGQGNNQPQHF	TGTGCCAGCAGTTCCGGACAGGGGAACAATCAGCCCCAGCATTTT
TRBV27	NA	TRBJ1-3	NA	CASRVTGSGNTIYF	TGTGCCAGCCGCGTTACAGGATCTGGAAACACCATATATTTT
TRBV19	NA	TRBJ1-6	many	CASSIVGGTNSPLHF	TGTGCCAGTAGTATAGTGGGCGGGACCAATTCACCCCTCCACTTT
TRBV7-9	NA	TRBJ2-2	few	CASSQRDTWNTGELFF	TGTGCCAGCAGCCAACGGGACACTTGGAACACCGGGGAGCTGTTTTTT
TRBV20-1	NA	TRBJ1-1	NA	CSALIGGMNTEAFF	TGCAGTGCTTTGATTGGCGGGATGAACACTGAAGCTTTCTTT
TRBV5-1	NA	TRBJ2-5	many	CASKLSTGQETQYF	TGCGCCAGCAAACTTTCGACAGGCCAAGAGACCCAGTACTTC
TRBV28	TRBD1	TRBJ1-2	many	CASSFPGTAGNYGYTF	TGTGCCAGCAGTTTCCCCGGGACAGCGGGGAACTATGGCTACACCTTC
TRBV5-1	NA	TRBJ2-7	many	CASSLEGLYEQYF	TGCGCCAGCAGCTTAGAGGGCTTGTACGAGCAGTACTTC
TRBV28	NA	TRBJ2-3	many	CASSAASDMLDIGQYF	TGTGCCAGCAGTGCGGCTAGCGATATGCTAGATATTGGGCAGTATTTT
TRBV2	NA	TRBJ1-5	many	CASSERFYFPQHQPQHF	TGTGCCAGCAGTGAAAGGTTCTACTTCCCCCAGCATCAGCCCCAGCATTTT
TRBV20-1	TRBD2	TRBJ2-7	NA	CSASRGSPGLPYEQYF	TGCAGTGCTAGTCGCGGGAGCCCGGGACTACCATACGAGCAGTACTTC
TRBV5-5	NA	TRBJ1-2	NA	CASSLRGASYGYTF	TGTGCCAGCAGCTTGAGGGGTGCTTCTTATGGCTACACCTTC
TRBV5-5	NA	TRBJ2-5	NA	CASSLEGRYQETQYF	TGTGCCAGCAGCTTGGAAGGACGGTACCAAGAGACCCAGTACTTC
TRBV5-1	NA	TRBJ2-5	NA	CASSLRGSETQYF	TGCGCCAGCAGTTTGAGGGGGTCAGAGACCCAGTACTTC
TRBV12-3/TRBV12-4	NA	TRBJ1-3	many	CASSLPPWGDSGNTIYF	TGTGCCAGCAGTTTACCCCCGTGGGGAGACTCTGGAAACACCATATATTTT
TRBV5-1	NA	TRBJ2-7	many	CASSPGSTYEQYF	TGTGCCAGCAGCCCTGGTAGTACCTACGAGCAGTACTTC
TRBV20-1	NA	TRBJ1-2	few	CSARDGIVYGYTF	TGCAGTGCCAGGGACGGCATTGTCTATGGCTACACCTTC
TRBV11-3	TRBD1	TRBJ2-7	NA	CASSHWTGDEQYF	TGTGCCAGCAGTCATTGGACAGGGGACGAGCAGTACTTC
TRBV7-2	NA	TRBJ1-4	NA	CASSLAGFSNEKLFF	TGTGCCAGCAGCTTAGCGGGATTCTCTAATGAAAAACTGTTTTTT
TRBV10-3	TRBD1	TRBJ1-2	many	CAISDSWGQGGPNYGYTF	TGTGCCATCAGTGACTCCTGGGGACAGGGTGGCCCTAACTATGGCTACACCTTC
TRBV20-1	NA	TRBJ2-7	many	CSATGARVTSYEQYF	TGCAGTGCCACCGGGGCGCGGGTGACCTCCTACGAGCAGTACTTC
TRBV11-2	TRBD1	TRBJ2-3	NA	CASSKGQWDTQYF	TGTGCCAGCAGCAAGGGACAGTGGGATACGCAGTATTTT
TRBV12-3/TRBV12-4	TRBD2	TRBJ2-1	many	CASSTSGVSYNEQFF	TGTGCCAGCAGTACTAGCGGGGTATCCTACAATGAGCAGTTCTTC
TRBV28	NA	TRBJ1-1	many	CASRPPSGAMVKTEAFF	TGTGCCAGCAGACCACCATCGGGGGCTATGGTGAAAACTGAAGCTTTCTTT
TRBV20-1	NA	TRBJ1-1	many	CSASGVGTMNTEAFF	TGCAGTGCTAGCGGCGTAGGCACAATGAACACTGAAGCTTTCTTT
TRBV5-1	NA	TRBJ1-1	many	CASSSQGSLEAFF	TGCGCCAGCAGTTCACAGGGAAGCTTGGAAGCTTTCTTT
TRBV29-1	NA	TRBJ2-1	many	CSVRGGFF	TGCAGCGTAAGGGGCGGGTTCTTC
TRBV6-1	TRBD1	TRBJ2-7	many	CASTRDRASHEQYF	TGTGCCAGCACTAGAGACAGGGCGTCGCACGAGCAGTACTTC
TRBV20-1	NA	TRBJ1-1	many	CSARRGTNTEAFF	TGCAGTGCTAGACGGGGGACTAACACTGAAGCTTTCTTT
TRBV7-2	TRBD2	TRBJ2-7	NA	CASSSWTSGSPYEQYF	TGTGCCAGCAGCTCGTGGACTAGCGGGAGCCCGTACGAGCAGTACTTC
TRBV14	TRBD1	TRBJ2-5	many	CASSQGTGNWETQYF	TGTGCCAGCAGCCAAGGGACAGGGAATTGGGAGACCCAGTACTTC
TRBV6-1	NA	TRBJ1-6	many	CASSERLGFGTTYNSPLHF	TGTGCCAGCAGTGAAAGGTTAGGGTTTGGAACAACCTATAATTCACCCCTCCACTTT
TRBV7-3	NA	TRBJ2-7	many	CASSEGEAYEQYF	TGTGCCAGCAGTGAAGGAGAGGCCTACGAGCAGTACTTC
TRBV6-2/TRBV6-3	NA	TRBJ1-5	many	CASSYSKGGNQPQHF	TGTGCCAGCAGTTACTCGAAAGGGGGCAATCAGCCCCAGCATTTT
TRBV20-1	NA	TRBJ2-2	many	CSASGPGFGTGELFF	TGCAGTGCTAGTGGTCCGGGATTTGGCACCGGGGAGCTGTTTTTT
TRBV28	NA	TRBJ1-5	many	CASSPPGGRDQPQHF	TGTGCCAGCAGCCCCCCCGGGGGGAGAGATCAGCCCCAGCATTTT
TRBV9	NA	TRBJ2-2	NA	CASSARLVAPTGELSF	TGTGCCAGCAGCGCCCGACTAGTAGCACCCACCGGGGAGCTGTCTTTT
TRBV2	TRBD1	TRBJ1-5	many	CASGRDRVDQPQHF	TGTGCCAGCGGCCGGGACAGGGTAGATCAGCCCCAGCATTTT
TRBV7-9	TRBD2	TRBJ2-1	many	CASSPGLAGFEQFF	TGTGCCAGCAGCCCCGGACTAGCGGGCTTTGAGCAGTTCTTC
TRBV6-2/TRBV6-3	NA	TRBJ2-1	few	CASRRTKGHNEQFF	TGTGCCAGCAGAAGGACGAAGGGACACAATGAGCAGTTCTTC
TRBV6-1	TRBD2	TRBJ2-2	many	CASTIDGGAVGELFF	TGTGCCAGCACCATAGACGGGGGGGCCGTCGGGGAGCTGTTTTTT
TRBV6-1	NA	TRBJ2-5	many	CASSEVLGQGGQETQYF	TGTGCCAGCAGTGAAGTATTAGGGCAGGGTGGACAAGAGACCCAGTACTTC
TRBV20-1	TRBD1	TRBJ1-2	many	CSAQGDTNYGYTF	TGCAGTGCACAGGGGGATACTAACTATGGCTACACCTTC
TRBV5-4	NA	TRBJ1-1	many	CASSFTQGHGTEAFF	TGTGCCAGCAGCTTCACTCAGGGGCATGGCACTGAAGCTTTCTTT
TRBV19	TRBD1	TRBJ1-5	many	CASSVSSGYRGYSNQPQHF	TGTGCCAGTAGTGTCTCCTCCGGGTACAGGGGCTATAGCAATCAGCCCCAGCATTTT
TRBV7-8	NA	TRBJ2-5	many	CASSLVGFGGPQETQYF	TGTGCCAGCAGCTTAGTCGGATTCGGGGGGCCCCAAGAGACCCAGTACTTC
TRBV27	TRBD2	TRBJ2-4	NA	CASSLSSGRAKNIQYF	TGTGCCAGCAGCTTATCTAGCGGGAGGGCCAAAAACATTCAGTACTTC